The present TCR beta chain was sequenced within a study of blood T cell repertoires in COVID-19. Participant-given clinical history determined each cohort assignment. Authors' methods: Amplification of reference gene primers was used by the study to estimate nucleated cell counts. Clones were sequenced by immunoSEQ multiplex PCR, and TCRdb holds only the in-frame ones, with some missing. V and J calls and clone size follow that table, whereas D and trimming were derived from the DNA. The table has some 170,000 clones, approximately 80% seen once; the top ten hold 4.5% to 7.5%. The V gene lost 4 bases and the J gene lost 0 bases, with 15 bases spanning the gap. Germline V lookup: CDR1 LGHNA, CDR2 YNFKEQ. The CDR3 totals 16 residues.

The receptor comes from a man between 35 and 55 years old who had recovered from COVID-19. The sample was PBMCs or T cells enriched from blood (not recorded which). The chain is built from TRBV4-2 and TRBJ1-2; tentative D call: TRBD1 (6 bases). CDR3 sequence reads: CASSPGGGGTNYGYTF. CDR3 coding DNA: TGTGCCAGCAGCCCCGGGGGAGGGGGGACTAACTATGGCTACACCTTC.